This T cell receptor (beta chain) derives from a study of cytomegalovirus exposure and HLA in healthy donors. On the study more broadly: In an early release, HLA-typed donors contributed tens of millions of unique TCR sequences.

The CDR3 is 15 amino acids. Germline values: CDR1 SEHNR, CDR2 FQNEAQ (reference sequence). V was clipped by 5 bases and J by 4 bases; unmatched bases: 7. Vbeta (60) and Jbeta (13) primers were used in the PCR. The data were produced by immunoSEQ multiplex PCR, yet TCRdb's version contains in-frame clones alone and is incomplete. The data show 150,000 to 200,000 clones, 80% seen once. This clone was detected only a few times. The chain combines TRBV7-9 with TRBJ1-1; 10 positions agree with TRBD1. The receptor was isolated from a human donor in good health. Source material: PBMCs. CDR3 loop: CASSPRTGGPTEAFF. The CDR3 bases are TGTGCCAGCAGCCCTAGGACAGGGGGACCCACTGAAGCTTTCTTT.